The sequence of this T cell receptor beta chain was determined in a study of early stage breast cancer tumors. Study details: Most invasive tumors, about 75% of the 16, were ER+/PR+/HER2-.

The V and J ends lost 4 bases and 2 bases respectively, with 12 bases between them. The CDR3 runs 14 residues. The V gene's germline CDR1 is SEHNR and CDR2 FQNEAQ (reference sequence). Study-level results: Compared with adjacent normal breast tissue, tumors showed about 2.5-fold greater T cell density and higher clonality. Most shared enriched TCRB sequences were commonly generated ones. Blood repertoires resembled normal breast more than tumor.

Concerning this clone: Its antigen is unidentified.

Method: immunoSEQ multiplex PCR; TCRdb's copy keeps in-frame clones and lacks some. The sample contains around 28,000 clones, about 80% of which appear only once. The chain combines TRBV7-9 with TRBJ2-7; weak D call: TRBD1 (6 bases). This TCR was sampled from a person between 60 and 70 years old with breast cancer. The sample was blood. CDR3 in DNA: TGTGCCAGCAGCTACCCAGGGGAACCCTACGAGCAGTACTTC. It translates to CASSYPGEPYEQYF.